Shown below are 23 T cell receptor beta chains from a single sample sequenced in a study of regulatory T cells in long-lasting Graves disease (dated by TCRdb to about 2021). Per the publication, the time point label means: newly diagnosed GD, antithyroid drugs for less than 3 months. For both TCR sequencing and RNA sequencing, RNA was extracted from PBMCs using TRIzol. The protocol used for the library was multiplex PCR. Sequencer: Illumina HiSeq 4000. TCR beta libraries were built with iRepertoire HTBI primers and Arm-PCR amplification of CDR3 regions. The public reads were quality trimmed at Q25 with fastp and then assembled into clones with MiXCR by TCRdb, keeping productive beta chains. Identical CDR3 proteins give one entry, which carries the most common genes and DNA. Present in this sample are about 530,000 distinct CDR3 sequences, around 15% of which were seen just once. The ten largest clones represent approximately 25% of the sample.

A further study also used this sample, focusing on T cells in Graves' hyperthyroidism and ophthalmopathy.

The material sequenced was peripheral blood mononuclear cells (PBMCs), taken at new diagnosis, from a patient treated with antithyroid drugs. All receptors come from a woman aged 35-65 years with Graves disease. Donor details come from another sample of the same person, matched by shared clones.

The chain couples TRBV19 to TRBJ1-4; D unresolved. Germline assignment: CDR1 LNHDA and CDR2 SQIVND (reference sequence). V was pared by 5 bases and J by 1 base, with 14 bases between. This CDR3 has 16 amino acids. CDR3 region: CASSEGVPGTNEKLFF. In nucleotides, the CDR3 is TGTGCCAGTAGTGAGGGCGTGCCGGGAACTAATGAAAAACTGTTTTTT. Drawing the rest from reference TRBV19 and TRBJ1-4, the complete variable domain is DGGITQSPKYLFRKEGQNVTLSCEQNLNHDAMYWYRQDPGQGLRLIYYSQIVNDFQKGDIAEGYSVSREKKESFPLTVTSAQKNPTAFYLCASSEGVPGTNEKLFFGSGTQLSVL.

V is TRBV6-2 or TRBV6-3 and J is TRBJ2-7; D unclear. This CDR3 contains 13 residues. V gave up 8 bases and J gave up 3 bases, with 14 bases separating them. Germline V CDR1 and CDR2: MNHEY, SVGEGT. CDR3: CASPSRKHYEQYF. The CDR3 DNA follows: TGTGCCAGCCCCTCCAGGAAACACTACGAGCAGTACTTC.

This clonotype was counted ten times or more. The rearrangement links TRBV28 to TRBJ2-7, with D unclear. CDR1 and CDR2 from the germline V gene are MDHEN and SYDVKM. V shed 3 bases and J shed 0 bases, with 6 bases lying between them. The CDR3 totals 13 residues. The CDR3 loop is CASSLPNSYEQYF. In DNA form, the CDR3 reads TGTGCCAGCAGTTTGCCAAACTCCTACGAGCAGTACTTC.

This clonotype occurred many times. J is TRBJ2-3 and V is TRBV2; 7 bases map to TRBD2. Per germline, CDR1 SNHLY and CDR2 FYNNEI. Germline trimming cut 5 bases from V and 1 base from J; bases unmatched to any gene: 3. The CDR3 is 14 amino acids. In DNA form, the CDR3 reads TGTGCCAGCAGTCGGACTAGGGGCACAGATACGCAGTATTTT. Amino acids: CASSRTRGTDTQYF.

This clonotype was recorded at least ten times. The CDR3 DNA reads as TGTGCCAGCAGCGACCGACGGGCCCACACTGAAGCTTTCTTT. It encodes CASSDRRAHTEAFF. The V gene is TRBV2, the J gene TRBJ1-1; D is uncertain. Trimming pared 6 bases from V and 3 bases from J, leaving 14 bases between. The germline V gene encodes CDR1 SNHLY and CDR2 FYNNEI. CDR3 length equals 14 residues.

The V call is TRBV7-3, the J call TRBJ2-7, with D perhaps being TRBD1 or TRBD2 (5 bases each). The CDR3 runs to 15 residues. CDR1 SGHTA and CDR2 FQGTGA come from the germline V gene. V lost 2 bases, J lost 4 bases, and 15 bases lay in between. CDR3 DNA: TGTGCCAGCAGCTTATCCGCAGGGAGTATGTACGAGCAGTACTTC. This gives the protein CASSLSAGSMYEQYF.

This clonotype was counted between two and nine times. V usage is TRBV7-9 and J usage is TRBJ2-1; 14 positions match TRBD2. The CDR3 is made up of 18 amino acids. Trimming removed 9 bases from V and 4 bases from J; junction bases left unmatched: 14. Germline CDR1 SEHNR, CDR2 FQNEAQ (reference sequence). CDR3 in DNA: TGTGCCAGTTGGGGGACTAGCGGGGGAGCCGTGGGGTACAATGAGCAGTTCTTC. Protein sequence: CASWGTSGGAVGYNEQFF. Full variable domain (missing parts from reference TRBV7-9 and TRBJ2-1): DTGVSQNPRHKITKRGQNVTFRCDPISEHNRLYWYRQTLGQGPEFLTYFQNEAQLEKSRLLSDRFSAERPKGSFSTLEIQRTEQGDSAMYLCASWGTSGGAVGYNEQFFGPGTRLTVL.

The chain employs TRBV19 and TRBJ1-2; possibly TRBD1 for D (5 bases). The V end was cut by 7 bases, the J end by 1 base, with 22 bases between. Germline lookup yields CDR1 LNHDA and CDR2 SQIVND (reference sequence). The CDR3 totals 17 residues. The CDR3 nucleotides are TGTGCCAGTATTCTAAGGGGTCAGAGGGGTTTTAACTATGGCTACACCTTC. Its translation: CASILRGQRGFNYGYTF.

The chain couples TRBV19 to TRBJ1-5; D uncertain. In germline, CDR1 is LNHDA, CDR2 SQIVND (reference sequence). Trimming cost V 1 base and J 0 bases, with 10 bases left between them. CDR3 length: 16 amino acids. CDR3 sequence (DNA): TGTGCCAGTAGTATAGTAATCCGGAATAGCAATCAGCCCCAGCATTTT. Protein sequence: CASSIVIRNSNQPQHF.

Ten or more counts support this clonotype. This chain links TRBV20-1 with TRBJ2-5; D might be TRBD2 (7 bases). With 4 bases removed from V and 5 bases from J, the gap between germline ends came to 26 bases. The CDR3 runs 17 residues. The V gene's germline CDR1 is DFQATT and CDR2 SNEGSKA (reference sequence). Written as DNA, the CDR3 is TGCAGTGCTAACGACGGGGGGCCGGGACCCGCGGTTGAGACCCAGTACTTC. Its translation: CSANDGGPGPAVETQYF.

At least ten counts were recorded for this clonotype. The gene calls are TRBV12-3 or TRBV12-4 and TRBJ1-1; D perhaps matches TRBD1 (5 bases). The CDR3 is 14 amino acids. Trimming cost V 4 bases and J 2 bases, with 11 bases left between them. DNA of the CDR3: TGTGCCAGCAGTTCCTGGGACGGAAACACTGAAGCTTTCTTT. Translation: CASSSWDGNTEAFF.

The chain links TRBV20-1 to TRBJ2-3, with 7 nucleotides matching TRBD1. Per germline, CDR1 DFQATT and CDR2 SNEGSKA (reference sequence). The CDR3 has 15 residues. J gave up 0 bases and V 0 bases, and 3 bases lay outside the gene matches. The CDR3 region is CSARDGTASTDTQYF. The CDR3 nucleotides are TGCAGTGCTAGAGATGGGACAGCTAGCACAGATACGCAGTATTTT.

The V call is TRBV19, the J call TRBJ1-5, with no clear D. Trimming took 3 bases from V and 1 from J, leaving 10 bases between them. The CDR3 totals 15 residues. Per germline, CDR1 LNHDA and CDR2 SQIVND (reference sequence). The CDR3 DNA follows: TGTGCCAGTAGTATGGGGTTGGGGAGCAATCAGCCCCAGCATTTT. Translated: CASSMGLGSNQPQHF.

V is TRBV18 and J is TRBJ1-3; the D is unclear. The germline V gene has CDR1 KGHSH and CDR2 LQKENI. The CDR3 length is 15 residues. Trimming shortened V by 0 bases and J by 5 bases, and 11 bases separated the two germline ends. CDR3 sequence reads: CASSPPATSRNTIYF. CDR3 DNA sequence: TGTGCCAGCTCACCACCGGCGACATCTAGAAACACCATATATTTT.

Many counts were recorded for this clonotype. V usage is TRBV13 and J usage is TRBJ1-1, with unresolved D. Germline CDR1 is PRHDT and CDR2 is FYEKMQ (reference sequence). CDR3 size: 15 residues. V was pared by 3 bases and J by 4 bases, with 15 bases between. CDR3 coding DNA: TGTGCCAGCAGCTTCCAAACAACGCCAAGCACTGAAGCTTTCTTT. This encodes CASSFQTTPSTEAFF.

This clonotype showed up just a few times. This rearrangement joins TRBV10-3 to TRBJ1-5; no definite D call. The germline gives CDR1 ENHRY, CDR2 SYGVKD. Trimming shortened V by 0 bases and J by 0 bases, and 15 bases separated the two germline ends. CDR3 length: 18 amino acids. The CDR3: CAISESITGRYSNQPQHF. The CDR3 nucleotides are TGTGCCATCAGTGAGTCTATTACGGGCCGATATAGCAATCAGCCCCAGCATTTT.

There are many counts of this clonotype. J is TRBJ1-1 and V is TRBV3-1; TRBD1 matches 7 bases. Germline V CDR1 and CDR2: LGHDT, YNNKEL (reference sequence). The CDR3 contains 16 residues. The junction had 11 bases not matched to a gene; V was cut back by 1 base and J by 6 bases. The CDR3 spells CASSQGGLYRGPEAFF. The CDR3 bases are TGTGCCAGCAGCCAAGGTGGTTTATACAGGGGACCTGAAGCTTTCTTT.

V and J are TRBV6-6 and TRBJ2-7, with D possibly being TRBD1 (5 bases). This CDR3 is 16 amino acids long. Between the trimmed V and J ends, which lost 0 bases and 3 bases, there was a span of 15 bases. From germline, CDR1 is MNHNY and CDR2 SVGAGI (reference sequence). The CDR3: CASSYSMQGPYYEQYF. In DNA, the CDR3 is TGTGCCAGCAGTTACTCGATGCAGGGCCCCTACTACGAGCAGTACTTC.

The chain uses TRBV6-5 and TRBJ1-6; D not resolved. V gave up 2 bases and J gave up 8 bases, with 7 bases separating them. Germline CDR1 reads MNHEY; CDR2 reads SVGAGI. This CDR3 spans 13 amino acids. CDR3 DNA: TGTGCCAGCAGTTACCTACCCGATTCACCCCTCCACTTT. Protein product: CASSYLPDSPLHF.

J is TRBJ1-5 and V is TRBV2; possibly TRBD1 for D (5 bases). V gave up 9 bases and J gave up 1 base, with 13 bases separating them. Per germline, CDR1 SNHLY and CDR2 FYNNEI. CDR3 length equals 14 residues. CDR3 loop: CASTREGSNQPQHF. CDR3 in DNA: TGTGCCAGTACCAGGGAAGGGAGCAATCAGCCCCAGCATTTT.

This clonotype was seen a handful of times. The J gene is TRBJ2-5, the V gene TRBV6-2 or TRBV6-3, with D perhaps given as TRBD1 or TRBD2 (6 bases each). V was pared by 4 bases and J by 5 bases, with 17 bases between. The CDR3 extends over 15 amino acids. Per germline, CDR1 MNHEY and CDR2 SVGEGT. The CDR3 loop reads CASSSSQGGRETQYF. CDR3 DNA: TGTGCCAGCAGTTCGTCCCAAGGGGGGAGGGAGACCCAGTACTTC.

This clonotype was seen at least ten times. V usage is TRBV3-1 and J usage is TRBJ2-1; 8 nucleotides line up with TRBD2. The CDR3 has 18 residues. V lost 2 bases, J lost 1 base, and 10 bases stayed unmatched. Germline assignment: CDR1 LGHDT and CDR2 YNNKEL (reference sequence). As DNA, the CDR3 is TGTGCCAGCAGCCAATTTTCGCGGGGGGCTAAGTCCTACAATGAGCAGTTCTTC. It specifies CASSQFSRGAKSYNEQFF.

This clonotype was found many times. The V gene is TRBV5-1, the J gene TRBJ1-1, with TRBD1 as a possible D gene (6 bases). Germline assignment: CDR1 SGHRS and CDR2 YFSETQ. The V end lost 6 bases, the J end lost 7 bases, and 19 bases lay between the germline ends. This CDR3 contains 14 residues. The CDR3 reads CASTNETGELEAFF. CDR3 sequence (DNA): TGCGCCAGCACAAATGAGACAGGCGAACTTGAAGCTTTCTTT.